The 16 T cell receptor beta chains below all came from one sample that was sequenced in a study of T-cell memory formation after mild COVID-19. Each CDR3 protein is one row after TCRdb ran MiXCR on the 5' RACE reads. The repertoire includes more than 25,000 distinct CDR3 sequences, about 16% of them detected once, and just over 1.4% sits in the top ten. The specimen was PBMCs or a T cell subset sorted from them (not recorded which). The receptors here all came from an adult who had mild COVID-19 (a few samples of this study predate the infection). Cell type and time point are not known.

This clonotype was counted ten times or more. The chain employs TRBV5-1 and TRBJ2-3, with a weak D call TRBD2 (6 bases). With 1 base removed from V and 0 bases from J, the gap between germline ends came to 15 bases. Germline V lookup: CDR1 SGHRS, CDR2 YFSETQ. This CDR3 contains 17 residues. The CDR3 here is CASSLTSIAASTDTQYF. In DNA form, the CDR3 reads TGCGCCAGCAGCTTGACCTCCATAGCGGCCAGCACAGATACGCAGTATTTT.

This clonotype has a count of ten or more. V usage is TRBV5-5 and J usage is TRBJ2-5; TRBD1 matches at 7 bases. Germline V gives CDR1 SGHKS, CDR2 YYEKEE (reference sequence). The trim removed 4 bases at V and 2 bases at J, leaving 8 bases unmatched. The CDR3 loop spans 15 amino acids. In DNA, the CDR3 is TGTGCCAGCAGCCTGTCTCCGGGACAGCAAGAGACCCAGTACTTC. As protein: CASSLSPGQQETQYF.

This clonotype came up a few times. The chain recombines TRBV30 with TRBJ1-1; unclear D gene. The V and J ends lost 5 bases and 0 bases respectively, with 10 bases between them. The CDR3 contains 13 residues. Germline V CDR1 and CDR2: GTSNPN, SVGIG (reference sequence). CDR3 amino acids: CAWVMYMNTEAFF. Written as DNA, the CDR3 is TGTGCCTGGGTTATGTATATGAACACTGAAGCTTTCTTT. Drawing the rest from reference TRBV30 and TRBJ1-1, the complete variable domain is SQTIHQWPATLVQPVGSPLSLECTVEGTSNPNLYWYRQAAGRGLQLLFYSVGIGQISSEVPQNLSASRPQDRQFILSSKKLLLSDSGFYLCAWVMYMNTEAFFGQGTRLTVV.

By sample share, this clonotype is medium-sized. The chain couples TRBV19 to TRBJ1-1; the match to TRBD1 covers 9 bases. CDR3 length: 16 residues. V lost 7 bases, J lost 10 bases, and 19 bases stayed unmatched. Germline CDR1 LNHDA, CDR2 SQIVND (reference sequence). DNA for the CDR3: TGTGCCAGTATCGGGACAGGGTCTCGAGTATCAGGGGGAGCTTTCTTT. Its protein is CASIGTGSRVSGGAFF.

This clonotype was counted ten times or more. The rearrangement joins TRBV12-3 or TRBV12-4 to TRBJ2-7, with D uncertain. The CDR3 is 11 residues long. Trimming took off 5 bases at V and 1 base at J, with 3 bases between the two ends. The DNA of the CDR3 is TGTGCCAGCAGTCCTTCCTACGAGCAGTACTTC. As protein: CASSPSYEQYF.

This clonotype was counted at least ten times. The genes are TRBV4-2 and TRBJ2-3; no definite D call. Trimming shortened V by 0 bases and J by 6 bases, and 4 bases separated the two germline ends. Per the germline V gene, CDR1 is LGHNA and CDR2 is YNFKEQ. The CDR3 sequence is 12 residues long. The CDR3 bases are TGTGCCAGCAGCCAAGACATGGATACGCAGTATTTT. The encoded protein is CASSQDMDTQYF.

This clonotype was picked up many times. The rearrangement uses TRBV5-1 and TRBJ1-6, with TRBD1 matching 8 bases. J gave up 5 bases and V 1 base, and 8 bases lay outside the gene matches. This CDR3 has 17 residues. From germline, CDR1 is SGHRS and CDR2 YFSETQ. DNA for the CDR3: TGCGCCAGCAGCTTGAAACCGGGACAGGAGCATAATTCACCCCTCCACTTT. Translated: CASSLKPGQEHNSPLHF. Together with reference TRBV5-1 and TRBJ1-6, the CDR3 gives the full variable domain: KAGVTQTPRYLIKTRGQQVTLSCSPISGHRSVSWYQQTPGQGLQFLFEYFSETQRNKGNFPGRFSGRQFSNSRSEMNVSTLELGDSALYLCASSLKPGQEHNSPLHFGNGTRLTVT.

The CDR3 DNA follows: TGTGCCTGGAGTGTATTTGGGTTCGCCGGGGAGCTGTTTTTT. Amino acid sequence: CAWSVFGFAGELFF. The chain is built from TRBV30 and TRBJ2-2, with D unresolved. Germline V gene data show CDR1 as GTSNPN and CDR2 as SVGIG (reference sequence). Trimming shortened V by 0 bases and J by 6 bases, and 11 bases separated the two germline ends. This CDR3 comprises 14 residues.

Ten or more counts support this clonotype. The CDR3 sequence: CASSLRAPTDTQYF. CDR3 nucleotides: TGTGCCAGCAGCCTCCGGGCACCCACAGATACGCAGTATTTT. The gene calls are TRBV7-6 and TRBJ2-3, with no clear D. Trimming removed 5 bases at V and 2 bases at J, with 11 bases between. The CDR3 length is 14 residues. Germline CDR1 and CDR2: SGHVS and FNYEAQ.

This clonotype was recorded many times. The CDR3 spells CASSIGTGIQETQYF. As DNA, the CDR3 is TGTGCCAGTAGTATAGGGACGGGGATTCAAGAGACCCAGTACTTC. The chain is built from TRBV19 and TRBJ2-5; maybe TRBD2 (5 bases). Trimming removed 1 base at V and 2 bases at J, with 11 bases between. The CDR3 consists of 15 residues. Germline loops: CDR1 LNHDA, CDR2 SQIVND (reference sequence).

This clonotype was seen many times. The chain joins TRBV5-1 to TRBJ1-5; a possible D gene is TRBD1 (5 bases). The CDR3 has 15 residues. Trimming shortened V by 4 bases and J by 6 bases, and 17 bases separated the two germline ends. Per germline, CDR1 SGHRS and CDR2 YFSETQ. CDR3 bases: TGCGCCAGCAGCGCGGGCCTCCCGGGGCGTCAGCCCCAGCATTTT. It specifies CASSAGLPGRQPQHF.

This clonotype came up many times. This sequence joins TRBV9 and TRBJ2-7; 13 bases map to TRBD2. CDR3 size: 15 residues. The J segment lost 6 bases and the V segment lost 0 bases, leaving 3 bases of the junction unmatched. CDR1 and CDR2 (germline): SGDLS, YYNGEE. DNA for the CDR3: TGTGCCAGCAGCGTAGAGGGACTAGCGGGGTCCGAGCAGTACTTC. This sequence encodes CASSVEGLAGSEQYF.

This clonotype is judged medium-sized (0.01 to 0.1%). The J gene is TRBJ2-1, the V gene TRBV20-1; 8 positions match TRBD2. Looked up from germline, CDR1 is DFQATT and CDR2 is SNEGSKA (reference sequence). CDR3 length: 13 amino acids. V lost 6 bases to trimming and J lost 7 bases; unmatched junction nucleotides: 8. CDR3: CSARAGLVNEQFF. The CDR3 coding sequence is TGCAGTGCCCGAGCGGGACTAGTAAATGAGCAGTTCTTC.

This clonotype appeared many times. This chain joins TRBV5-1 and TRBJ2-3; D remains unclear. CDR3 size: 14 residues. Germline V gene lookup returns CDR1 SGHRS and CDR2 YFSETQ. Trimming took 2 bases from V and 0 from J, leaving 7 bases between them. CDR3 sequence: CASSFPDSTDTQYF. The CDR3 DNA reads as TGCGCCAGCAGCTTCCCCGATAGCACAGATACGCAGTATTTT.

This clonotype is medium-sized in the sample. The V gene is TRBV7-8, the J gene TRBJ1-1, with D tentatively TRBD1 (5 bases). V shed 1 base and J shed 6 bases, with 12 bases lying between them. Germline values: CDR1 SGHVS, CDR2 FQNEAQ. The CDR3 runs to 14 residues. CDR3 coding DNA: TGTGCCAGCAGCTTAGTTCTGACAGCACCTGAAGCTTTCTTT. Translated: CASSLVLTAPEAFF.

V and J are TRBV30 and TRBJ1-2; no clear D. The length of the CDR3 is 11 residues. The V end lost 0 bases, the J end lost 8 bases, and 7 bases lay between the germline ends. Germline loops: CDR1 GTSNPN, CDR2 SVGIG (reference sequence). For the CDR3, the DNA is TGTGCCTGGAGTGTTCCCAGGGGCTACACCTTC. It translates to CAWSVPRGYTF.